This is a list of T cell receptor beta chains from one sample in a study of cytomegalovirus exposure and HLA in healthy donors. Assay: immunoSEQ multiplex PCR; the TCRdb copy retains only in-frame clones and omits some. The repertoire has around 110,000 clones, 8% to 10% of them found once; the top ten carry 2.5% to 3.5%. What was sequenced was PBMCs. The receptors originated from a man in his thirties or forties in good health and CMV-seronegative. Each CDR3 is given with its conserved first and last residue. The D gene is left open where the match is weak. Only part of the rows carry a size: once, few, many, or a class if the clone is expanded.

CDR3 DNA	CDR3 protein	J gene	D gene	clone size	V gene
TGCGCCAGCAGCTTGGGTCCCACAGTGAATACGCAGTATTTT	CASSLGPTVNTQYF	TRBJ2-3	.	.	TRBV5-1
TGTGCCAGCAGCGAAACAGGCGGCTCCTACGAGCAGTACTTC	CASSETGGSYEQYF	TRBJ2-7	.	few	TRBV7-9
TGCGCCAGCAGCTTGGGAAGGAGGGGATGGACTAACTATGGCTACACCTTC	CASSLGRRGWTNYGYTF	TRBJ1-2	.	few	TRBV5-1
TGCGCCAGCAGCAAGGACAGACTTTACGAGCAGTACTTC	CASSKDRLYEQYF	TRBJ2-7	.	.	TRBV5-1
TGTGCCAGCTCACCCGGACAGTTTAGCACAGATACGCAGTATTTT	CASSPGQFSTDTQYF	TRBJ2-3	.	.	TRBV18
TGTGCCAGCAGTGGACTAGCGGGAGACACCGGGGAGCTGTTTTTT	CASSGLAGDTGELFF	TRBJ2-2	TRBD2	few	TRBV6-1
TGTGCCAGTAACGACAAACTTAGACAGGGGATCAGATACAACCAGCCCCAGCATTTT	CASNDKLRQGIRYNQPQHF	TRBJ1-5	TRBD1	few	TRBV19
TGCGCCAGCAGCTCCGGAAGGACAGCTGAAGCTTTCTTT	CASSSGRTAEAFF	TRBJ1-1	.	few	TRBV5-1
TGTGCCAGCAGCAAGTCTACCCCGAGGCAGGGCTATCGTGTGAGCAATCAGCCCCAGCATTTT	CASSKSTPRQGYRVSNQPQHF	TRBJ1-5	.	few	TRBV21-1
TGTGCCTGGACGGCCCAGCGCATGAACACTGAAGCTTTCTTT	CAWTAQRMNTEAFF	TRBJ1-1	.	few	TRBV30
TGTGCCAGTAGTATGAAAGGCGGACAGGGTGGGTATTTT	CASSMKGGQGGYF	TRBJ2-3	TRBD1	.	TRBV19
TGCAGCGTTGAAAGAGATCAGGGGATGGCTGGAAACACCATATATTTT	CSVERDQGMAGNTIYF	TRBJ1-3	.	.	TRBV29-1
TGTGCCAGCAGCTTGTCTAGCGGGACATCGGTATACGAGCAGTACTTC	CASSLSSGTSVYEQYF	TRBJ2-7	TRBD2	few	TRBV5-4
TGCGCCAGCAGCCAAGATGGGGGCTGGCGGGGGGGCGGGAATGAGCAGTTCTTC	CASSQDGGWRGGGNEQFF	TRBJ2-1	TRBD2	.	TRBV4-3
TGCGCCAGCAGCCAAGATCGGGGACTCAACACTGAAGCTTTCTTT	CASSQDRGLNTEAFF	TRBJ1-1	.	few	TRBV4-3
TGTGCCAGCAGTGGACAGGGGAAAGCTCAGCCCCAGCATTTT	CASSGQGKAQPQHF	TRBJ1-5	TRBD1	few	TRBV6-1